These T cell receptor beta chains were read from a single sample in a study of cytomegalovirus exposure and HLA in healthy donors. Here immunoSEQ multiplex PCR was the method, and the copy in TCRdb shows in-frame clones only, minus some. The sample consists of around 130,000 clones, about 9.4% of them appearing once. Sequencing used PBMCs. These TCRs come from a woman in her 40s in good health and CMV-seropositive. The CDR3 runs from the conserved cysteine through the conserved F or W. The D gene is left open where the match is weak. Rows give clone size only sometimes, using once, few, many, or a class for an expanded clone.

J gene: TRBJ2-7; clone size: few; V gene: TRBV6-1; D gene: TRBD1; CDR3 DNA: TGTGCCAGCAGTGGAACGGGACAGGGTCCCTACGAGCAGTACTTC; CDR3 protein: CASSGTGQGPYEQYF
J gene: TRBJ2-6; clone size: few; V gene: TRBV5-1; D gene: .; CDR3 DNA: TGCGCCAGCAGCTTATCCCTCCCACGAGGGTACGGGGCCAACGTCCTGACTTTC; CDR3 protein: CASSLSLPRGYGANVLTF
J gene: TRBJ2-2; clone size: few; V gene: TRBV19; D gene: .; CDR3 DNA: TGTGCCAGTAGTCCACCCGGGCGGGGTTACACCGGGGAGCTGTTTTTT; CDR3 protein: CASSPPGRGYTGELFF
J gene: TRBJ1-6; clone size: .; V gene: TRBV7-2; D gene: .; CDR3 DNA: TGTGCCAGCAGCCTTTGGACCAGGGGAACTTCACCCCTCCACTTT; CDR3 protein: CASSLWTRGTSPLHF
J gene: TRBJ1-2; clone size: few; V gene: TRBV5-4; D gene: .; CDR3 DNA: TGTGCCAGCAGCTTCCCGGGACTTAACTATGGCTACACCTTC; CDR3 protein: CASSFPGLNYGYTF
J gene: TRBJ1-5; clone size: few; V gene: TRBV19; D gene: .; CDR3 DNA: TGTGCCAGTAGTATAAGGACAGAAAATCAGCCCCAGCATTTT; CDR3 protein: CASSIRTENQPQHF
J gene: TRBJ1-1; clone size: .; V gene: TRBV28; D gene: .; CDR3 DNA: TGTGCCAGCAGTTCTGCCAGGGATGAAGCTTTCTTT; CDR3 protein: CASSSARDEAFF
J gene: TRBJ1-2; clone size: few; V gene: TRBV7-9; D gene: TRBD1; CDR3 DNA: TGTGCCAGCAGCTCTCTCACAGGGGGCACGGGTGGCTACACCTTC; CDR3 protein: CASSSLTGGTGGYTF
J gene: TRBJ1-2; clone size: .; V gene: TRBV4-1; D gene: TRBD1; CDR3 DNA: TGCGCCAGCAGCCAACTTCAGGGGGCTAACTATGGCTACACCTTC; CDR3 protein: CASSQLQGANYGYTF
J gene: TRBJ1-2; clone size: few; V gene: TRBV2; D gene: TRBD1; CDR3 DNA: TGTGCCAGCAGAGGCCAGGGGGGACAGGGGGTCTATGGCTACACCTTC; CDR3 protein: CASRGQGGQGVYGYTF
J gene: TRBJ2-7; clone size: .; V gene: TRBV2; D gene: .; CDR3 DNA: TGTGCCAGCTATGACAGGAGCCCCTACGAGCAGTACTTC; CDR3 protein: CASYDRSPYEQYF
J gene: TRBJ2-3; clone size: few; V gene: TRBV10-3; D gene: TRBD1; CDR3 DNA: TGTGCCATCAGCCCAGGACAGGGGATCACAGATACGCAGTATTTT; CDR3 protein: CAISPGQGITDTQYF
J gene: TRBJ1-1; clone size: few; V gene: TRBV27; D gene: TRBD1; CDR3 DNA: TGTGCCAGCAGCGACAGGGGGCCTACTGAAGCTTTCTTT; CDR3 protein: CASSDRGPTEAFF
J gene: TRBJ2-7; clone size: .; V gene: TRBV19; D gene: .; CDR3 DNA: TGTGCCAGTAGTCTCGAGAACAGGGTACACGACGAGCAGTACTTC; CDR3 protein: CASSLENRVHDEQYF
J gene: TRBJ1-6; clone size: .; V gene: TRBV6-5; D gene: TRBD1; CDR3 DNA: TGTGCCAGCAGTTACGGTGGACAGGGTCGTTCACCCCTCCACTTT; CDR3 protein: CASSYGGQGRSPLHF
J gene: TRBJ1-1; clone size: few; V gene: TRBV5-6; D gene: .; CDR3 DNA: TGTGCCAGCAGCTCTGTGAACACTGAAGCTTTCTTT; CDR3 protein: CASSSVNTEAFF
J gene: TRBJ1-1; clone size: few; V gene: TRBV10-1; D gene: .; CDR3 DNA: TGCGCCAGCACCAGGACAGTGAACACTGAAGCTTTCTTT; CDR3 protein: CASTRTVNTEAFF
J gene: TRBJ1-5; clone size: .; V gene: TRBV30; D gene: .; CDR3 DNA: TGTGCCTGGAGTGGTGGGGAGTGGCCTAGCAATCAGCCCCAGCATTTT; CDR3 protein: CAWSGGEWPSNQPQHF
J gene: TRBJ2-2; clone size: few; V gene: TRBV2; D gene: .; CDR3 DNA: TGTGCCAGCAGTGGCGACGGGACAAAAGGCACCGGGGAGCTGTTTTTT; CDR3 protein: CASSGDGTKGTGELFF
J gene: TRBJ2-7; clone size: .; V gene: TRBV9; D gene: TRBD2; CDR3 DNA: TGTGCCAGCAGCGCCGGGACTAGCTCCTACGAGCAGTACTTC; CDR3 protein: CASSAGTSSYEQYF
J gene: TRBJ1-6; clone size: .; V gene: TRBV5-1; D gene: .; CDR3 DNA: TGCGCCAGCAGCTTGGTTGGGGGCTTGGGTAATTCACCCCTCCACTTT; CDR3 protein: CASSLVGGLGNSPLHF
J gene: TRBJ1-2; clone size: few; V gene: TRBV5-4; D gene: .; CDR3 DNA: TGTGCCAGCAGCTTGGTAAGGGGGGGCGACTATGGCTACACCTTC; CDR3 protein: CASSLVRGGDYGYTF
J gene: TRBJ1-1; clone size: few; V gene: TRBV6-5; D gene: .; CDR3 DNA: TGTGCCAGCAGCCGACAGGCCAGGATGAACACTGAAGCTTTCTTT; CDR3 protein: CASSRQARMNTEAFF
J gene: TRBJ2-7; clone size: .; V gene: TRBV5-1; D gene: .; CDR3 DNA: TGCGCCAGCAGCTTGGACACTATCTACGAGCAGTACTTC; CDR3 protein: CASSLDTIYEQYF
J gene: TRBJ1-2; clone size: .; V gene: TRBV6-6; D gene: .; CDR3 DNA: TGTGCCAGCAGGACAGCTTTGGGGGCGGGCTATGGCTACACCTTC; CDR3 protein: CASRTALGAGYGYTF
J gene: TRBJ2-7; clone size: .; V gene: TRBV30; D gene: .; CDR3 DNA: TGTGCCTGGGGTCGGGACTACGAGCAGTACTTC; CDR3 protein: CAWGRDYEQYF
J gene: TRBJ2-3; clone size: .; V gene: TRBV5-1; D gene: .; CDR3 DNA: TGCGCCAGCAGCTTGAATGTTGAGGGTACGCAGTATTTT; CDR3 protein: CASSLNVEGTQYF
J gene: TRBJ1-1; clone size: .; V gene: TRBV29-1; D gene: .; CDR3 DNA: TGCAGCGTTGTAGGGCAGCCAGGGGCTTTCTTT; CDR3 protein: CSVVGQPGAFF
J gene: TRBJ2-7; clone size: few; V gene: TRBV7-9; D gene: .; CDR3 DNA: TGTGCCAGCAGCTCGACCACAGGTCTATACGAGCAGTACTTC; CDR3 protein: CASSSTTGLYEQYF
J gene: TRBJ1-1; clone size: .; V gene: TRBV6-5; D gene: .; CDR3 DNA: TGTGCCAGCAGTTACCAGATAGGTGGAGGGGAAGCTTTCTTT; CDR3 protein: CASSYQIGGGEAFF
J gene: TRBJ2-2; clone size: few; V gene: TRBV7-6; D gene: TRBD1; CDR3 DNA: TGTGCCAGCAGCTTCTCCGGGACAGGGATGACCGGGGAGCTGTTTTTT; CDR3 protein: CASSFSGTGMTGELFF
J gene: TRBJ1-4; clone size: few; V gene: TRBV5-4; D gene: .; CDR3 DNA: TGTGCCAGCCATGAACAGGGAATCGGAACTAATGAAAAACTGTTTTTT; CDR3 protein: CASHEQGIGTNEKLFF
J gene: TRBJ1-1; clone size: few; V gene: TRBV15; D gene: TRBD1; CDR3 DNA: TGTGCCACCAGCAGAGCTTACGGACAGGGCGACACTGAAGCTTTCTTT; CDR3 protein: CATSRAYGQGDTEAFF
J gene: TRBJ1-4; clone size: few; V gene: TRBV9; D gene: TRBD1; CDR3 DNA: TGTGCCAGCAGCGGGGGACAGGGGGCGGTTACTAATGAAAAACTGTTTTTT; CDR3 protein: CASSGGQGAVTNEKLFF
J gene: TRBJ1-1; clone size: .; V gene: TRBV6-1; D gene: .; CDR3 DNA: TGTGCCAGCAGCCTCAGGTTTAACACTGAAGCTTTCTTT; CDR3 protein: CASSLRFNTEAFF